This entry describes one T cell receptor beta chain. No antigen is known for it. Base qualities were left out, and no much larger clone turns up one base away. This record belongs to a study of blood T cell repertoires in COVID-19 (dated by TCRdb to 2020 to 2022). For context, the study as a whole: Collaborator samples came from the United States, Italy and Spain and covered acute and convalescent phases of COVID-19. The prospective study material was composed of cDNA or gDNA derived from T cells, B-cell-depleted T cells, or PBMCs. The dataset comprised deeply sampled blood TCRbeta repertoires from subjects exposed to, actively infected with, or recovered from COVID-19. The repertoires were released in a freely available public database intended as a resource for research on the immune response to SARS-CoV-2. Samples came from the ongoing ImmuneRACE study (first 160 participants) plus 1,254 subjects from 6 global collaborators. The sample metadata nearly always contained a de-identified subject ID, COVID-19 status, age in years and sex. Where HLA class I and class II types were available, the types were taken from metadata supplied by the sample provider, not from assay-based typing.

Each collaborating institution followed its own protocols to collect whole blood in K2EDTA tubes. For TCRbeta analysis, collaborator samples were shipped as frozen whole blood, as isolated PBMCs, or as DNA extracted from either sample type. From its cysteine to its phenylalanine, the CDR3 spans 11 amino acids. Only CDR3 DNA is held: 33 bases, read in frame from base 1. For CDR1 and CDR2, the germline V gene lists SQVTM and ANQGSEA. V drops 7 bases and J drops 0 bases, leaving 6 bases in between. What the authors observed across the whole study: Clinical and demographic metadata were provided uncurated, with the amount varying by source and participant.

TCRbeta CDR3 regions were amplified from genomic DNA using the immunoSEQ Assay, a bias-controlled multiplex PCR. Concerning the study's data processing: The number of nucleated cells in each sample was estimated from the amplification of reference gene primers within the assay. Sequence reads were collapsed and filtered to measure the absolute abundance of every unique TCRbeta CDR3 rearrangement. Productive Simpson clonality was computed per sample as the square root of Simpson's diversity index over productive rearrangements. TCRdb obtained this table from immuneACCESS and retained in-frame rearrangements with V and J assigned. These tables miss some clones; where compared with another copy, unresolved V genes account for less than half of the shortfall, and the remainder is unexplained. D and trimming come from the DNA, and the V and J calls and clone size come from that table. This sample comprises about 160,000 clones, approximately 84% of them detected only once. The ten largest clonotypes hold about a fifth of the sample.

The sequenced material came from peripheral blood. This receptor chain uses TRBV29-1 and TRBJ1-1, with the D gene call left open. This clonotype originated in an elderly woman with acute or convalescent COVID-19. The nucleotides read TGCAGCGCTCAATTGAACACTGAAGCTTTCTTT. Translation gives CSAQLNTEAFF.